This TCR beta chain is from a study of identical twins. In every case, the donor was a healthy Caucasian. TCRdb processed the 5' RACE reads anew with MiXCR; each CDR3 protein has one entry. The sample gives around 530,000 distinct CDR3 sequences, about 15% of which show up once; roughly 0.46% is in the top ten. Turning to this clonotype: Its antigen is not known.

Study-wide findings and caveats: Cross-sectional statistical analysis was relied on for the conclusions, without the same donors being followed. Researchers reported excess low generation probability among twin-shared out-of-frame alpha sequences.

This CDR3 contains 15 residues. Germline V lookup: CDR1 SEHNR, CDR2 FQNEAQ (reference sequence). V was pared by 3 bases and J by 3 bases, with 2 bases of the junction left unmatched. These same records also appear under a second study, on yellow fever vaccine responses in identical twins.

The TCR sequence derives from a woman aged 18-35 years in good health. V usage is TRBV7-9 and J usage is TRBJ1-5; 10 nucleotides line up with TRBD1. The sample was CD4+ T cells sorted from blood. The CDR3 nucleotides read TGTGCCAGCAGCTTGGACAGGGGGTTCAATCAGCCCCAGCATTTT. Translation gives CASSLDRGFNQPQHF.